Below are 20 T cell receptor beta chains sequenced from a single sample in a study of T-cell reconstitution after alpha-beta-depleted transplantation in children. TCRbeta library preparation incorporated unique molecular identifiers. TCRdb redid the calling of the PCR reads with MiXCR, one entry per CDR3 protein. The sample lists 530,000 or so distinct CDR3 sequences; 27% were seen once. The input for sequencing was PBMCs, taken before TCRalphabeta/CD19-depleted stem cell transplant. The receptors stem from a boy in the first two years of life with Wiskott-Aldrich syndrome, due to receive a stem cell transplant.

This clonotype was seen a few times. The chain employs TRBV20-1 and TRBJ2-1, with 8 bases aligning to TRBD2. CDR1 DFQATT and CDR2 SNEGSKA come from the germline V gene (reference sequence). Trimming cost V 3 bases and J 4 bases; bases outside gene matches: 2. The CDR3 is 13 amino acids. CDR3 sequence reads: CSASPGGYNEQFF. CDR3 coding DNA: TGCAGTGCTAGTCCGGGAGGGTACAATGAGCAGTTCTTC.

The chain couples TRBV20-1 to TRBJ2-5; D perhaps matches TRBD1 (6 bases). V dropped 0 bases and J dropped 5 bases, with 13 bases sitting between them. Germline CDR1 reads DFQATT; CDR2 reads SNEGSKA (reference sequence). The CDR3 has 14 residues. The CDR3 loop is CSARDTGLRETQYF. The CDR3 nucleotides are TGCAGTGCTAGAGATACAGGGTTAAGGGAGACCCAGTACTTC.

CDR3 protein: CASSQVQGQPNEQFF. As DNA, the CDR3 is TGCGCCAGCAGCCAAGTCCAGGGACAGCCCAATGAGCAGTTCTTC. The genes are TRBV4-1 and TRBJ2-1, with TRBD1 matching over 7 bases. The CDR3 has 15 amino acids. With V trimmed by 1 base and J by 6 bases, 6 bases remained unmatched. Germline CDR1 MGHRA, CDR2 YSYEKL.

For this clonotype: An end of the junction does not agree with germline; a read error may underlie this. The genes are TRBV15 and TRBJ1-1; 9 nucleotides agree with TRBD1. Germline assignment: CDR1 LNHNV and CDR2 YYDKDF (reference sequence). There are 14 residues in the CDR3. Here the CDR3 DNA reads TGTGCTACCAGGGACAGGGATCATTGGACTGAAGCCTTGTTT. It translates to CATRDRDHWTEALF.

V usage is TRBV5-1 and J usage is TRBJ1-3; D gene unclear. The ends were cut back, 5 bases at V and 0 bases at J, with 12 bases in the middle. Germline V gene sequence: CDR1 SGHRS, CDR2 YFSETQ. CDR3 size: 15 residues. The CDR3 region has the DNA TGCGCCAGCAGGGTCACGGCCTTCTCTGGAAACACCATATATTTT. Translated, it gives CASRVTAFSGNTIYF.

This clonotype was counted between two and nine times. The chain recombines TRBV20-1 with TRBJ2-7; 8 positions match TRBD2. Germline CDR1 and CDR2: DFQATT and SNEGSKA (reference sequence). The CDR3 has 13 residues. The junction had 5 bases not matched to a gene; V was cut back by 3 bases and J by 4 bases. DNA for the CDR3: TGCAGTGCTAGTTCTAGCGGGCGGTACGAGCAGTACTTC. Amino acid sequence: CSASSSGRYEQYF.

This clonotype was observed a handful of times. At one of its ends the junction is not consistent with the germline gene, which may arise from a read error. The chain recombines TRBV3-1 with TRBJ2-1; D unclear. This CDR3 is 10 amino acids long. Germline V gene data show CDR1 as LGHDT and CDR2 as YNNKEL (reference sequence). The CDR3 sequence: CASSQDTPIF. Written as DNA, the CDR3 is TGTGCCAGCAGCCAAGATACTCCGATCTTC.

V gene TRBV5-1 combines with J gene TRBJ2-1, with unresolved D. The germline gives CDR1 SGHRS, CDR2 YFSETQ. The V end lost 0 bases, the J end lost 2 bases, and 6 bases lay between the germline ends. There are 14 residues in the CDR3. CDR3 region: CASSLDPTYNEQFF. In DNA form, the CDR3 reads TGCGCCAGCAGCTTGGACCCCACCTACAATGAGCAGTTCTTC.

The rearrangement joins TRBV5-1 to TRBJ2-1; D is undetermined. Germline CDR1 reads SGHRS; CDR2 reads YFSETQ. The CDR3 runs to 12 residues. The ends were cut back, 2 bases at V and 10 bases at J, with 10 bases in the middle. CDR3 region: CASSLINGEQFF. The CDR3, as DNA: TGCGCCAGCAGCTTAATAAATGGGGAGCAGTTCTTC.

This clonotype has just a few counts. V and J are TRBV14 and TRBJ2-1, with D perhaps being TRBD1 or TRBD2 (5 bases each). The CDR3 runs to 12 residues. The germline CDR1 and CDR2 sequences are SGHDN and FVKESK. The V end was cut by 4 bases, the J end by 15 bases, with 16 bases between. CDR3 nucleotides: TGTGCCAGCAGCCGGGACGGACTCCCCCGGTTCTTC. Its translation: CASSRDGLPRFF.

This rearrangement joins TRBV5-6 to TRBJ2-7; TRBD1 matches at 7 bases. The CDR3 totals 13 residues. The germline V gene encodes CDR1 SGHDT and CDR2 YYEEEE. With 0 bases clipped from V and 7 bases from J, the junction kept 4 bases outside the gene matches. CDR3 residues: CASSLAAQGEQYF. CDR3 nucleotides: TGTGCCAGCAGCTTGGCCGCACAGGGGGAGCAGTACTTC.

Concerning this clonotype: An end of the junction differs from the germline gene, which may be a read error. The chain joins TRBV20-1 to TRBJ1-4; D remains ambiguous. Germline V CDR1 and CDR2: DFQATT, SNEGSKA (reference sequence). The CDR3 runs 15 residues. CDR3 residues: CCARAMDRGDEKLFF. The CDR3 DNA reads TGCTGTGCTAGAGCCATGGACCGTGGAGATGAAAAACTGTTTTTT.

This clonotype was observed a handful of times. CDR3 amino acids: CASSLVAGYEQFF. In DNA, the CDR3 is TGTGCCAGCAGCTTGGTGGCGGGCTATGAGCAGTTCTTC. This chain uses TRBV5-6 with TRBJ2-1, with D tentatively TRBD2 (5 bases). V was pared by 0 bases and J by 8 bases, with 9 bases between. CDR3 length: 13 residues. The germline CDR1 and CDR2 sequences are SGHDT and YYEEEE. Full variable domain (rest looked up from reference TRBV5-6 and TRBJ2-1): DAGVTQSPTHLIKTRGQQVTLRCSPKSGHDTVSWYQQALGQGPQFIFQYYEEEERQRGNFPDRFSGHQFPNYSSELNVNALLLGDSALYLCASSLVAGYEQFFGPGTRLTVL.

This clonotype has more than one count but fewer than ten. The chain has TRBV29-1 and TRBJ2-1; the D gene is possibly TRBD1 (6 bases). Germline-derived CDR1 and CDR2 are SQVTM and ANQGSEA. This CDR3 is 9 amino acids long. The V end lost 5 bases, the J end lost 13 bases, and 9 bases lay between the germline ends. The CDR3 DNA follows: TGCAGCGTTTCGGACAGCCAGTTCTTC. This encodes CSVSDSQFF.

A note on this clonotype: A read error is likely, as this CDR3 ends without the conserved phenylalanine or tryptophan. The chain couples TRBV27 to TRBJ2-1; D may be TRBD2 (5 bases). Trimming took 5 bases from V and 2 from J, leaving 19 bases between them. The length of the CDR3 is 17 residues. Germline lookup yields CDR1 MNHEY and CDR2 SMNVEV (reference sequence). CDR3 sequence: CASSPTPLVGAYNEQFL. As DNA, the CDR3 is TGTGCCAGCAGTCCCACACCTTTGGTCGGGGCCTACAATGAGCAGTTCCTC.

The rearrangement uses TRBV3-1 and TRBJ2-3, with 11 bases matching TRBD2. The CDR3 contains 18 residues. CDR1 is LGHDT, CDR2 YNNKEL, per germline (reference sequence). Trimming took 2 bases from V and 4 from J; bases not matched to a gene: 11. CDR3 in DNA: TGTGCCAGCAGCCAACCCGTACTAGCGGGAGATGAGGCAGATACGCAGTATTTT. It specifies CASSQPVLAGDEADTQYF.

The chain joins TRBV6-1 to TRBJ2-7; the D is unclear. V was cut by 0 bases and J by 2 bases, with 5 bases left in between. From germline, CDR1 is MNHNS and CDR2 SASEGT. This CDR3 region has 13 residues. The CDR3 reads CASSEAGPYEQYF. The CDR3 coding sequence is TGTGCCAGCAGTGAAGCGGGCCCCTACGAGCAGTACTTC.

This rearrangement joins TRBV5-1 to TRBJ1-1; 7 bases are shared with TRBD1. In germline, CDR1 is SGHRS, CDR2 YFSETQ. V was clipped by 0 bases and J by 10 bases; unmatched bases: 6. This CDR3 has 13 amino acids. CDR3 nucleotide sequence: TGCGCCAGCAGCTTGGGAACAGGGGATGGAGCTTTCTTT. Its translation is CASSLGTGDGAFF. The full variable domain, rest sourced from reference TRBV5-1 and TRBJ1-1, is KAGVTQTPRYLIKTRGQQVTLSCSPISGHRSVSWYQQTPGQGLQFLFEYFSETQRNKGNFPGRFSGRQFSNSRSEMNVSTLELGDSALYLCASSLGTGDGAFFGQGTRLTVV.

CDR3 amino acids: CASIRRPATNEKLFF. The CDR3 DNA reads as TGCGCCAGCATTAGGAGACCTGCAACTAATGAAAAACTGTTTTTT. The rearrangement links TRBV5-1 to TRBJ1-4, with D uncertain. Trimming removed 6 bases at V and 0 bases at J, with 12 bases between. CDR3 size: 15 residues. The germline CDR1 and CDR2 sequences are SGHRS and YFSETQ.

This chain joins TRBV7-9 and TRBJ1-3, with D tentatively TRBD1 (5 bases). This CDR3 contains 14 residues. Germline V CDR1 and CDR2: SEHNR, FQNEAQ (reference sequence). The V and J ends lost 5 bases and 4 bases respectively, with 12 bases between them. CDR3 region: CASSQQVDGNTIYF. In DNA form, the CDR3 reads TGTGCCAGCAGCCAACAGGTGGACGGAAACACCATATATTTT. The entire variable domain, with the rest obtained from reference TRBV7-9 and TRBJ1-3, is as follows: DTGVSQNPRHKITKRGQNVTFRCDPISEHNRLYWYRQTLGQGPEFLTYFQNEAQLEKSRLLSDRFSAERPKGSFSTLEIQRTEQGDSAMYLCASSQQVDGNTIYFGEGSWLTVV.